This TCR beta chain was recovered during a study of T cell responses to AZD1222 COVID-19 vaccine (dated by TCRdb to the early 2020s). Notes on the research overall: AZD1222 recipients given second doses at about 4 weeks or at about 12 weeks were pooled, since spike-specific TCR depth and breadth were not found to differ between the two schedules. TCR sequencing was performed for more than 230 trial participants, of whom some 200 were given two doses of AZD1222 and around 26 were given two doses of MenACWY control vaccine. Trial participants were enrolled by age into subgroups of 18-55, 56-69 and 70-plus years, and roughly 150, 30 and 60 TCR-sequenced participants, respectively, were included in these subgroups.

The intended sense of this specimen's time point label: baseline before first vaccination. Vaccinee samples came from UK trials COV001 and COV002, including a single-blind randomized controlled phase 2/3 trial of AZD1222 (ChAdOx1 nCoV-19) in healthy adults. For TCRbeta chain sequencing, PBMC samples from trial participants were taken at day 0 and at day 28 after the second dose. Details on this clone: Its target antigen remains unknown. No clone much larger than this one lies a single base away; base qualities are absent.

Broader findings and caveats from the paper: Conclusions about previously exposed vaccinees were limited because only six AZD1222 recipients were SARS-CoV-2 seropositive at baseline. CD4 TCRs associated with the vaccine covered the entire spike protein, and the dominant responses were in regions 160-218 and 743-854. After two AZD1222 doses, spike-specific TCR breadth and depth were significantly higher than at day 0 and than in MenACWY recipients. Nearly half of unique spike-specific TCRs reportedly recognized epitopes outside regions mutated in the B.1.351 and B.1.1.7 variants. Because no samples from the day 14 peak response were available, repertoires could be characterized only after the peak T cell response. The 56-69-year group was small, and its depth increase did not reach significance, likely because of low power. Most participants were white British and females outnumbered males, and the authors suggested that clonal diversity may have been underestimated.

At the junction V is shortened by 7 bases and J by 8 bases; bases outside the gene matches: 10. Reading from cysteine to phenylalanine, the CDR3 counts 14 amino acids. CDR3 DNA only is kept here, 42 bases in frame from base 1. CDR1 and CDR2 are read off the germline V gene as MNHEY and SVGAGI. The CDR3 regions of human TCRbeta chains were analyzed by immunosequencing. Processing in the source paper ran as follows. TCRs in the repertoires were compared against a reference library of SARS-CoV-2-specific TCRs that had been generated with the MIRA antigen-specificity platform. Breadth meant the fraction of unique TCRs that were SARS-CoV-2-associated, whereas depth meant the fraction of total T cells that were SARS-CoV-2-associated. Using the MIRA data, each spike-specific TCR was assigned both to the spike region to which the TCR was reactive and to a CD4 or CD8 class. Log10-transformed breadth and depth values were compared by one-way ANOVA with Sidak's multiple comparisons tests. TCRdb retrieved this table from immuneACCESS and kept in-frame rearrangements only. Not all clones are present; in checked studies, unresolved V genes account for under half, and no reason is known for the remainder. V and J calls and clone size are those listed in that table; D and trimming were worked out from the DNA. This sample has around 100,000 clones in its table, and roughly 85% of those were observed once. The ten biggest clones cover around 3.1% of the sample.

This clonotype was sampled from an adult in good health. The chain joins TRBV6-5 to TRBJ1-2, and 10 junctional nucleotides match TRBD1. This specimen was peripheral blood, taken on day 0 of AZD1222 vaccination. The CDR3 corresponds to CASTRRQGAEGYTF. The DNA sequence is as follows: TGTGCCAGCACCAGAAGACAGGGGGCGGAGGGCTACACCTTC.